This passage covers 10 T cell receptor beta chains from one sample sequenced in a study of shared clonotypes between healthy human individuals. TCRdb's copy holds only in-frame clones and misses some; the assay was immunoSEQ multiplex PCR. Found here are hundreds of thousands of clones, more than 70% of them singletons; the top ten hold roughly 2%. Sequencing used memory CD4+ T cells sorted from blood. Subset denoted: CD45RA-negative fraction. The receptors originated from a woman aged 25 to 39 in good health.

CDR3 sequence reads: CASSAGRGLGYEQFF. For the CDR3, the DNA is TGCGCCAGCAGTGCGGGGCGCGGACTAGGGTATGAGCAGTTCTTC. The chain couples TRBV10-1 to TRBJ2-1; 7 bases line up with TRBD2. CDR3 length: 15 amino acids. V shed 4 bases and J 8 bases; nucleotides not matched to a gene: 11. The germline CDR1 and CDR2 sequences are WNHNN and SYGVQD (reference sequence).

V and J are TRBV6-5 and TRBJ2-1; the match to TRBD2 covers 16 bases. The CDR3 runs to 15 residues. Germline loops: CDR1 MNHEY, CDR2 SVGAGI. Trimming took 6 bases from V and 8 from J; bases not matched to a gene: 4. CDR3 sequence (DNA): TGTGCCAGCAGCTCCGGGACTAGCGGGGGGGATGAGCAGTTCTTC. Protein product: CASSSGTSGGDEQFF.

This clone turned up a few times. This chain links TRBV28 with TRBJ1-2; 7 positions agree with TRBD1. Germline V gene sequence: CDR1 MDHEN, CDR2 SYDVKM. This CDR3 region has 12 residues. This CDR3 is CVEGGPNYGYTF. The CDR3 coding sequence is TGTGTCGAAGGGGGCCCCAACTATGGCTACACCTTC.

The J gene is TRBJ1-1, the V gene TRBV6-1; TRBD1 is a possible D gene (5 bases). CDR1 and CDR2 (germline): MNHNS, SASEGT. This CDR3 comprises 14 residues. With 6 bases removed from V and 1 base from J, the gap between germline ends came to 12 bases. The CDR3 DNA reads as TGTGCCAGCAGCGTACAGAGGGGGAACACTGAAGCTTTCTTT. Amino acid sequence: CASSVQRGNTEAFF.

This chain joins TRBV28 and TRBJ1-3, with unresolved D. With 6 bases removed from V and 4 bases from J, the gap between germline ends came to 13 bases. This CDR3 region has 14 residues. CDR1 is MDHEN and CDR2 is SYDVKM in the germline V gene. In DNA form, the CDR3 reads TGTGCCAGCAGGACTCCGGTCACAGGAAACACCATATATTTT. Amino acids: CASRTPVTGNTIYF.

The genes are TRBV21-1 and TRBJ2-2. TRBV21-1 is deemed a pseudogene. CDR3 length equals 10 residues. The DNA for the CDR3 is TGCATACCTCGACCCGGGGAGCTGTTTTTT. Its translation: CIPRPGELFF.

The gene calls are TRBV5-1 and TRBJ1-1, with D unclear. V dropped 6 bases and J dropped 0 bases, with 12 bases sitting between them. CDR1 is SGHRS and CDR2 is YFSETQ in the germline V gene. The CDR3 has 14 residues. CDR3 DNA: TGCGCCAGCAAAGTTGACACGGTGAACACTGAAGCTTTCTTT. Protein sequence: CASKVDTVNTEAFF.

V gene TRBV11-3 combines with J gene TRBJ2-1, with D uncertain. V was cut by 4 bases and J by 9 bases, with 13 bases left in between. The CDR3 runs 13 residues. Germline lookup yields CDR1 SGHNT and CDR2 YENEEA. The CDR3 spells CASSSSSSAEQFF. In DNA, the CDR3 is TGTGCCAGCAGCTCAAGTAGTTCGGCTGAGCAGTTCTTC.

In the case of this clone: Just one base apart from a much larger clone, this may be a read error. The J gene is TRBJ2-2, the V gene TRBV6-5, with D uncertain. There are 11 residues in the CDR3. Trimming shortened V by 2 bases and J by 6 bases, and 1 base separated the two germline ends. Germline loops: CDR1 MNHEY, CDR2 SVGAGI. CDR3: CASSYAGELFF. The CDR3 bases are TGTGCCAGCAGTTACGCCGGGGAGCTGTTTTTT.

The chain combines TRBV7-2 with TRBJ2-3; D remains ambiguous. Germline assignment: CDR1 SGHTA and CDR2 FQGNSA. This CDR3 comprises 13 residues. The V end lost 1 base, the J end lost 0 bases, and 2 bases lay between the germline ends. CDR3 protein: CASSLGSTDTQYF. CDR3 coding DNA: TGTGCCAGCAGCTTAGGGAGCACAGATACGCAGTATTTT.